Listed below are T cell receptor beta chains from one sample, sequenced in a study of blood T cell repertoires in COVID-19. Clones were read by immunoSEQ multiplex PCR, and TCRdb kept only the in-frame ones, dropping some. The data contain about 35,000 clones, more than 80% of them seen just once; the ten biggest clones take up 35% to 50%. Sequenced input: peripheral blood. These receptors all stem from a man aged 55-75 years with active or convalescent COVID-19. Both conserved end residues are part of each CDR3. Fields, in order: clone size, D gene, J gene, V gene, CDR3 length, CDR3 DNA, CDR3 protein. The D gene is left open where the match is weak. Size is omitted from some rows. Given values are once, few, many or a class for expanded clones.

abundance: .; d_gene: TRBD1; j_gene: TRBJ1-4; v_gene: TRBV9; len: 16; CDR3nt: TGTGCCAGCAGCCCAGGACAGGGTGCAACTAATGAAAAACTGTTTTTT; CDR3aa: CASSPGQGATNEKLFF
abundance: .; d_gene: .; j_gene: TRBJ2-1; v_gene: TRBV28; len: 14; CDR3nt: TGTGCCAGCAGTTTGAGGGGACTCAACAATGAGCAGTTCTTC; CDR3aa: CASSLRGLNNEQFF
abundance: .; d_gene: .; j_gene: TRBJ2-2; v_gene: TRBV29-1; len: 13; CDR3nt: TGCAGCGCTGACAGTGAGGGGGCCGGGGAGCTGTTTTTT; CDR3aa: CSADSEGAGELFF
abundance: .; d_gene: TRBD1; j_gene: TRBJ1-2; v_gene: TRBV5-1; len: 15; CDR3nt: TGCGCCAGCAGCTTGGCAGGGACAGGGGCCTATGGCTACACCTTC; CDR3aa: CASSLAGTGAYGYTF
abundance: many; d_gene: TRBD1; j_gene: TRBJ1-1; v_gene: TRBV6-4; len: 12; CDR3nt: TGTGCCAGCAGAGGACAGGGTACCCAAGCTTTCTTT; CDR3aa: CASRGQGTQAFF
abundance: .; d_gene: .; j_gene: TRBJ2-1; v_gene: TRBV10-1; len: 14; CDR3nt: TGCGCCAGCAGTTCGGGAAGTAGTGGCAATGAGCAGTTCTTC; CDR3aa: CASSSGSSGNEQFF
abundance: .; d_gene: .; j_gene: TRBJ1-1; v_gene: TRBV2; len: 13; CDR3nt: TGTGCCAGCAGACTACACGTGAACACTGAAGCTTTCTTT; CDR3aa: CASRLHVNTEAFF
abundance: .; d_gene: .; j_gene: TRBJ2-1; v_gene: TRBV4-1; len: 19; CDR3nt: TGCGCCAGCAGCCAAGATTGGGGGACTCCAACCTCACCCTACAATGAGCAGTTCTTC; CDR3aa: CASSQDWGTPTSPYNEQFF
abundance: .; d_gene: .; j_gene: TRBJ1-2; v_gene: TRBV28; len: 15; CDR3nt: TGTGCCAGCCGCAGCCGGACAAGTCAGATTTATGGCTACACCTTC; CDR3aa: CASRSRTSQIYGYTF
abundance: .; d_gene: .; j_gene: TRBJ1-4; v_gene: TRBV2; len: 13; CDR3nt: TGTGCCAGCTTGAGGTTTAATAATGAAAAACTGTTTTTT; CDR3aa: CASLRFNNEKLFF
abundance: few; d_gene: TRBD2; j_gene: TRBJ2-3; v_gene: TRBV29-1; len: 16; CDR3nt: TGCAGTACCTCCTCTCCTAGCGGGGGGGCCGTGAATACGCAGTATTTT; CDR3aa: CSTSSPSGGAVNTQYF
abundance: .; d_gene: TRBD1; j_gene: TRBJ1-5; v_gene: TRBV10-3; len: 13; CDR3nt: TGTGCCATCGGGGGACAGGTAGGTCAGCCCCAGCATTTT; CDR3aa: CAIGGQVGQPQHF
abundance: .; d_gene: .; j_gene: TRBJ1-1; v_gene: TRBV6-5; len: 14; CDR3nt: TGTGCCAGCAGCTTACAGGGTACGAACACTGAAGCTTTCTTT; CDR3aa: CASSLQGTNTEAFF
abundance: .; d_gene: .; j_gene: TRBJ2-3; v_gene: TRBV6-5; len: 13; CDR3nt: TGTGCCATCAAAGCCGCCGCCACAGATACGCAGTATTTT; CDR3aa: CAIKAAATDTQYF
abundance: .; d_gene: .; j_gene: TRBJ1-3; v_gene: TRBV7-8; len: 13; CDR3nt: TGTGCCAGCAGCTTAGGGCCTGGAAACACCATATATTTT; CDR3aa: CASSLGPGNTIYF
abundance: few; d_gene: TRBD2; j_gene: TRBJ2-1; v_gene: TRBV19; len: 17; CDR3nt: TGTGCCAGTTCTCTTCTTCCGGGACTAGCCTCCTACAATGAGCAGTTCTTC; CDR3aa: CASSLLPGLASYNEQFF
abundance: .; d_gene: .; j_gene: TRBJ1-5; v_gene: TRBV7-8; len: 15; CDR3nt: TGTGCCAGCAGTCAGGACAGTTATAGCAATCAGCCCCAGCATTTT; CDR3aa: CASSQDSYSNQPQHF
abundance: few; d_gene: .; j_gene: TRBJ1-1; v_gene: TRBV5-4; len: 14; CDR3nt: TGTGCCAGCAGCTTGACCGGGGGGAACACTGAAGCTTTCTTT; CDR3aa: CASSLTGGNTEAFF
abundance: .; d_gene: TRBD2; j_gene: TRBJ2-6; v_gene: TRBV6-2/TRBV6-3; len: 20; CDR3nt: TGTGCCAGCAGTTCCTACCCCTTGACTAGCGGGGGCTCTGGGGCCAACGTCCTGACTTTC; CDR3aa: CASSSYPLTSGGSGANVLTF
abundance: .; d_gene: .; j_gene: TRBJ1-2; v_gene: TRBV4-1; len: 14; CDR3nt: TGCGCCAGCAGCCAAGATGAACACAGGGACGGCTACACCTTC; CDR3aa: CASSQDEHRDGYTF
abundance: many; d_gene: .; j_gene: TRBJ1-1; v_gene: TRBV6-1; len: 15; CDR3nt: TGTGCCAGCAGTGAGGGCGTCTACATGAACACTGAAGCTTTCTTT; CDR3aa: CASSEGVYMNTEAFF
abundance: .; d_gene: .; j_gene: TRBJ2-3; v_gene: TRBV7-2; len: 14; CDR3nt: TGTGCCAGCAGCTTAGGAGATCTAACAGATACGCAGTATTTT; CDR3aa: CASSLGDLTDTQYF
abundance: few; d_gene: .; j_gene: TRBJ1-4; v_gene: TRBV2; len: 11; CDR3nt: TGTGCCAGCAGTCTATACGAAAAACTGTTTTTT; CDR3aa: CASSLYEKLFF
abundance: .; d_gene: TRBD2; j_gene: TRBJ2-1; v_gene: TRBV7-9; len: 17; CDR3nt: TGTGCCAGCAGCTCCCCTGGGTCGCTAGCGGGAGACAATGAGCAGTTCTTC; CDR3aa: CASSSPGSLAGDNEQFF
abundance: .; d_gene: .; j_gene: TRBJ1-6; v_gene: TRBV19; len: 13; CDR3nt: TGTGCCAGTAGTATCTCCGTGAGCTCACCCCTCCACTTT; CDR3aa: CASSISVSSPLHF
abundance: .; d_gene: .; j_gene: TRBJ2-1; v_gene: TRBV7-9; len: 15; CDR3nt: TGTGCCAGCAGCCAAGGGGTGGGGTCCTACAATGAGCAGTTCTTC; CDR3aa: CASSQGVGSYNEQFF
abundance: .; d_gene: .; j_gene: TRBJ1-6; v_gene: TRBV10-3; len: 13; CDR3nt: TGTGCCACAAGGGGTGGAATCGATTCACCCCTCCACTTT; CDR3aa: CATRGGIDSPLHF
abundance: .; d_gene: .; j_gene: TRBJ1-5; v_gene: TRBV2; len: 13; CDR3nt: TGTGCCAGCAGTGGGACAGAGAATCAGCCCCAGCATTTT; CDR3aa: CASSGTENQPQHF
abundance: .; d_gene: .; j_gene: TRBJ2-3; v_gene: TRBV24-1; len: 13; CDR3nt: TGTGCCACCAGTGACCTAGTCGGGGATACGCAGTATTTT; CDR3aa: CATSDLVGDTQYF
abundance: .; d_gene: TRBD2; j_gene: TRBJ2-2; v_gene: TRBV3-1/TRBV3-2; len: 15; CDR3nt: TGTGCCAGCAGACCTAGCGGGAGGGCCGCCGGGGAGCTGTTTTTT; CDR3aa: CASRPSGRAAGELFF
abundance: .; d_gene: TRBD1; j_gene: TRBJ1-5; v_gene: TRBV6-5; len: 14; CDR3nt: TGTGCCAGCATTACGACAGGGGGAAATCAGCCCCAGCATTTT; CDR3aa: CASITTGGNQPQHF
abundance: .; d_gene: TRBD2; j_gene: TRBJ2-5; v_gene: TRBV3-1/TRBV3-2; len: 15; CDR3nt: TGTGCCAGCAGCCAGGGACGGACGGGGGGAGGGACCCAGTACTTC; CDR3aa: CASSQGRTGGGTQYF
abundance: .; d_gene: .; j_gene: TRBJ1-1; v_gene: TRBV13; len: 14; CDR3nt: TGTGCCAGCAGCTTAGGTCTCTTGAACACTGAAGCTTTCTTT; CDR3aa: CASSLGLLNTEAFF
abundance: .; d_gene: .; j_gene: TRBJ2-5; v_gene: TRBV7-9; len: 13; CDR3nt: TGTGCCAGCAGCTTAGGGGGAGGAGAGACCCAGTACTTC; CDR3aa: CASSLGGGETQYF
abundance: .; d_gene: .; j_gene: TRBJ2-1; v_gene: TRBV5-1; len: 16; CDR3nt: TGCGCCAGCAGCGCCCAAGGACAGCGCTCCTACAATGAGCAGTTCTTC; CDR3aa: CASSAQGQRSYNEQFF
abundance: .; d_gene: TRBD1; j_gene: TRBJ1-5; v_gene: TRBV7-6; len: 15; CDR3nt: TGTGCCAGCAGCTTAGGGGACAGGGGTAATCAGCCCCAGCATTTT; CDR3aa: CASSLGDRGNQPQHF
abundance: .; d_gene: .; j_gene: TRBJ2-1; v_gene: TRBV5-1; len: 13; CDR3nt: TGCGCCAGCAGCGAGACTGGAAACAATGAGCAGTTCTTC; CDR3aa: CASSETGNNEQFF
abundance: .; d_gene: TRBD2; j_gene: TRBJ2-5; v_gene: TRBV30; len: 13; CDR3nt: TGTGCCTCCGCTAGCGGAGCCCAAGAGACCCAGTACTTC; CDR3aa: CASASGAQETQYF
abundance: .; d_gene: TRBD2; j_gene: TRBJ2-3; v_gene: TRBV4-3; len: 18; CDR3nt: TGCGCCAGCAGCCAAGATTTAATAGCGGGAGGGCCGAGAGATACGCAGTATTTT; CDR3aa: CASSQDLIAGGPRDTQYF
abundance: few; d_gene: .; j_gene: TRBJ1-3; v_gene: TRBV5-1; len: 13; CDR3nt: TGCGCCAGCAGCTCTATCTCTGGAAACACCATATATTTT; CDR3aa: CASSSISGNTIYF
abundance: .; d_gene: TRBD1; j_gene: TRBJ1-1; v_gene: TRBV7-2; len: 15; CDR3nt: TGTGCCAGCAGCCTTGCCGGGACAGCGAACACTGAAGCTTTCTTT; CDR3aa: CASSLAGTANTEAFF
abundance: few; d_gene: TRBD1; j_gene: TRBJ1-1; v_gene: TRBV19; len: 13; CDR3nt: TGTGCCAGTAGAGCGGACAGGGCCACTGAAGCTTTCTTT; CDR3aa: CASRADRATEAFF
abundance: once; d_gene: TRBD1; j_gene: TRBJ2-3; v_gene: TRBV5-6; len: 14; CDR3nt: TGTGCCAGCGCTGGACAGGGACTCACAGATACGCAGTATTTT; CDR3aa: CASAGQGLTDTQYF
abundance: once; d_gene: .; j_gene: TRBJ2-5; v_gene: TRBV24-1; len: 15; CDR3nt: TGTGCCACCAGTGATTTCGGAGGGAGCCAAGAGACCCAGTACTTC; CDR3aa: CATSDFGGSQETQYF
abundance: once; d_gene: .; j_gene: TRBJ2-2; v_gene: TRBV3-1/TRBV3-2; len: 16; CDR3nt: TGTGCCAGCAGCCGCCCTGGGGGCCAGAACACCGGGGAGCTGTTTTTT; CDR3aa: CASSRPGGQNTGELFF
abundance: .; d_gene: TRBD1; j_gene: TRBJ1-1; v_gene: TRBV5-6; len: 15; CDR3nt: TGTGCCAGCAGCCAGCCGACAGGGTCGTACACTGAAGCTTTCTTT; CDR3aa: CASSQPTGSYTEAFF
abundance: .; d_gene: TRBD1; j_gene: TRBJ1-1; v_gene: TRBV29-1; len: 14; CDR3nt: TGCAGCGCACAGGGGAAGGTTTCGGGCACTGAAGCTTTCTTT; CDR3aa: CSAQGKVSGTEAFF
abundance: .; d_gene: .; j_gene: TRBJ1-1; v_gene: TRBV19; len: 13; CDR3nt: TGTGCCAGTAGTATAACGGGGGGCACTGAAGCTTTCTTT; CDR3aa: CASSITGGTEAFF
abundance: .; d_gene: .; j_gene: TRBJ1-2; v_gene: TRBV28; len: 14; CDR3nt: TGTGCCTGCTCTCGGGGGTATGGGCCCCGGGGCTACACCTTC; CDR3aa: CACSRGYGPRGYTF
abundance: .; d_gene: TRBD1; j_gene: TRBJ2-6; v_gene: TRBV7-6; len: 16; CDR3nt: TGTGCCAGCAGCCCGGGGACAGGGGCCGGGGCCAACGTCCTGACTTTC; CDR3aa: CASSPGTGAGANVLTF
abundance: .; d_gene: TRBD1; j_gene: TRBJ2-3; v_gene: TRBV5-4; len: 15; CDR3nt: TGTGCCTCCAAAACAGGGGGCGAAGTCACAGATACGCAGTATTTT; CDR3aa: CASKTGGEVTDTQYF
abundance: .; d_gene: TRBD1; j_gene: TRBJ2-6; v_gene: TRBV3-1/TRBV3-2; len: 15; CDR3nt: TGTGCCAGCAGCCCCGACAGGGCTGGGGCCAACGTCCTGACTTTC; CDR3aa: CASSPDRAGANVLTF
abundance: .; d_gene: .; j_gene: TRBJ1-2; v_gene: TRBV9; len: 14; CDR3nt: TGTGCCAGCAGCCTTATTGGGGGGTCTGATGGCTACACCTTC; CDR3aa: CASSLIGGSDGYTF
abundance: .; d_gene: .; j_gene: TRBJ1-4; v_gene: TRBV2; len: 16; CDR3nt: TGTGCCAGCAGTATCGGGGGAAGGGGCGCCGGGGAAAAACTGTTTTTT; CDR3aa: CASSIGGRGAGEKLFF
abundance: .; d_gene: .; j_gene: TRBJ2-4; v_gene: TRBV2; len: 14; CDR3nt: TGTGCCAGCAGTGGTTCAGGGTCCAAAAACATTCAGTACTTC; CDR3aa: CASSGSGSKNIQYF
abundance: .; d_gene: TRBD2; j_gene: TRBJ2-1; v_gene: TRBV11-3; len: 18; CDR3nt: TGTGCCAGCAGCCAGTTTGGGACATTTAAGACTAGCGGGGATGAGCAGTTCTTC; CDR3aa: CASSQFGTFKTSGDEQFF
abundance: .; d_gene: .; j_gene: TRBJ2-2; v_gene: TRBV24-1; len: 17; CDR3nt: TGTGCCACCAGTGATCCGCAGAGAACAGGGAACACCGGGGAGCTGTTTTTT; CDR3aa: CATSDPQRTGNTGELFF
abundance: .; d_gene: TRBD2; j_gene: TRBJ2-3; v_gene: TRBV2; len: 15; CDR3nt: TGTGCCACCCGGGGGGAGCGGGGGTCGACAGATACGCAGTATTTT; CDR3aa: CATRGERGSTDTQYF
abundance: .; d_gene: TRBD1; j_gene: TRBJ1-3; v_gene: TRBV18; len: 17; CDR3nt: TGTGCCAGCTCACCCATGGGACAGACCAGCTCTGGAAACACCATATATTTT; CDR3aa: CASSPMGQTSSGNTIYF
abundance: once; d_gene: .; j_gene: TRBJ1-5; v_gene: TRBV6-5; len: 15; CDR3nt: TGTGCCAGCAGACCCCAGGGAGGAGGCAATCAGCCCCAGCATTTT; CDR3aa: CASRPQGGGNQPQHF